This entry is about one TCR beta chain. Its antigen is still unknown. The record originates from a study of T cell responses to AZD1222 COVID-19 vaccine. Study outcomes and limitations: The repertoires were collected only after the peak T cell response.

Germline CDR1 SEHNR, CDR2 FQNEAQ (reference sequence). This CDR3 comprises 17 residues. Trimming at V came to 0 bases and at J to 1 base, leaving 2 bases not matched to a gene. The table came from immunoSEQ multiplex PCR; TCRdb's copy has only in-frame clones and leaves some out. This table has about 83,000 clones, 70% to 90% appearing once. This chain joins TRBV7-9 and TRBJ2-3; the match to TRBD2 covers 12 bases. This clonotype originated in an adult in good health. Sequenced here: peripheral blood, sampled on day 0 of MenACWY control vaccination. The CDR3 coding sequence is TGTGCCAGCAGCTTAGCGACTAGCGGGAGAGGCACAGATACGCAGTATTTT. Protein sequence: CASSLATSGRGTDTQYF.